These T cell receptor beta chains were read from a single sample in a study of CD8+ T cells in alopecia areata. Produced via immunoSEQ multiplex PCR; TCRdb's table is partial and in-frame only. This sample yields about 220,000 clones, of which 50% to 70% are seen a single time; roughly 1.5% belongs to the top ten. Sequences were derived from CD4+ T cells sorted from blood, sampled at week 4, from a patient treated with tofacitinib. The receptors were sampled from a human donor with alopecia areata. Each CDR3 is given with its conserved first and last residue. The order of the fields is J gene, D gene, clone size, V gene, CDR3 DNA, CDR3 protein. D genes are given only for firm matches. Not all rows give a size; the values are once, few, many and, for expanded clones, a class.

>TRBJ2-7|NA|NA|TRBV28
TGTGCCACCGCTTATGGCCCCTACGAGCAGTACTTC
CATAYGPYEQYF
>TRBJ1-2|NA|NA|TRBV29-1
TGCAGCGTTGAACAATCCACGAGGGGTGGCTACACCTTC
CSVEQSTRGGYTF
>TRBJ2-6|TRBD1|NA|TRBV30
TGTGCCTGGAGGACAGGGATAGGGCCTGGGGCCAACGTCCTGACTTTC
CAWRTGIGPGANVLTF
>TRBJ1-1|NA|few|TRBV2
TGTGCCAGCAGCTCCACGGAGAACACTGAAGCTTTCTTT
CASSSTENTEAFF
>TRBJ2-5|TRBD1|NA|TRBV19
TGTGCCAGTACCGACAGGGCAGAGACCCAGTACTTC
CASTDRAETQYF
>TRBJ1-4|NA|NA|TRBV2
TGTGCCAGCAGCGACTTTGGGGATTATGAAAAACTGTTTTTT
CASSDFGDYEKLFF
>TRBJ2-7|TRBD2|few|TRBV7-3
TGTGCCAGCAGCGAAGGGACTAGCGGGCCTTACGAGCAGTACTTC
CASSEGTSGPYEQYF
>TRBJ2-7|NA|many|TRBV2
TGTGCCAGCAATCACGGACCCTACGAGCAGTACTTC
CASNHGPYEQYF
>TRBJ2-1|NA|NA|TRBV2
TGTGCCAGCAGTGATGTTGGGCGGGGCCTTGACAATGAGCAGTTCTTC
CASSDVGRGLDNEQFF
>TRBJ1-2|TRBD1|NA|TRBV27
TGTGCCAGCAGTTCGCGGGGCCTCCGCGCAGGGGGCGACGGGGGCTACACCTTC
CASSSRGLRAGGDGGYTF
>TRBJ1-2|NA|NA|TRBV6-1
TGTGCCAGCAGTGTTACTAACTATGGCTACACCTTC
CASSVTNYGYTF
>TRBJ2-3|NA|few|TRBV29-1
TGCAGCGTGGAGAAGGACGGAGATACGCAGTATTTT
CSVEKDGDTQYF
>TRBJ2-6|NA|few|TRBV18
TGTGCCAGCTCACCTCCAGGGGGGACACTCTCTGGGGCCAACGTCCTGACTTTC
CASSPPGGTLSGANVLTF
>TRBJ1-2|NA|once|TRBV28
TGTGCCAGCAGTTTGCGGCGACCCGCTAACTATGGCTACACCTTC
CASSLRRPANYGYTF
>TRBJ1-2|NA|NA|TRBV14
TGTGCCAGCAGCCTCTACCAGGGTGGCGGCTACACCTTC
CASSLYQGGGYTF
>TRBJ2-3|NA|NA|TRBV30
TGTGCCTGGGGCCGTTCGGGGAGCGATACGCAGTATTTT
CAWGRSGSDTQYF
>TRBJ2-5|NA|NA|TRBV29-1
TGCAGCGTTGGTTCGAGGAGAGAGACCCAGTACTTC
CSVGSRRETQYF
>TRBJ2-1|NA|NA|TRBV10-2
TGCGCCAGCAGTGCGACAGGCAATGAGCAGTTCTTC
CASSATGNEQFF
>TRBJ1-1|NA|NA|TRBV29-1
TGCAGCGTCCAGGCGTTAGCGGTAAATACTGAAGCTTTCTTT
CSVQALAVNTEAFF
>TRBJ2-1|NA|NA|TRBV20-1
TGCAGTGCTAGTAGGGGCAATGAGCAGTTCTTC
CSASRGNEQFF
>TRBJ2-3|NA|many|TRBV10-1
TGCGCCAGCAATCGGGATTACTCAGATACGCAGTATTTT
CASNRDYSDTQYF
>TRBJ1-2|TRBD1|NA|TRBV7-3
TGTGCCAGCAGCTCTACGCAGGGGGCGCGGGGCTACACCTTC
CASSSTQGARGYTF
>TRBJ2-1|TRBD2|many|TRBV7-2
TGTGCCAGCAGACTAGCGGGGGGGCTAAATGAGCAGTTCTTC
CASRLAGGLNEQFF
>TRBJ2-5|NA|once|TRBV30
TGTGCCTGGAGTGTAACTGGAGAGACCCAGTACTTC
CAWSVTGETQYF
>TRBJ2-3|NA|NA|TRBV27
TGTGCCAGCACTCAAGGCACAGATACGCAGTATTTT
CASTQGTDTQYF
>TRBJ1-2|TRBD1|NA|TRBV9
TGTGCCAGCAGCTTAGGGACAGGGGATTATGGCTACACCTTC
CASSLGTGDYGYTF
>TRBJ2-3|NA|NA|TRBV29-1
TGCAGCGTTGCACGTTCGTCTTACACAGATACGCAGTATTTT
CSVARSSYTDTQYF
>TRBJ2-3|TRBD2|NA|TRBV29-1
TGCAGCGTTGACGGAGCGGGGACAGATACGCAGTATTTT
CSVDGAGTDTQYF
>TRBJ2-1|NA|NA|TRBV7-2
TGTGCCAGCAGCTTAGATGAGAATTTGCAGTTCTTC
CASSLDENLQFF
>TRBJ1-1|TRBD1|few|TRBV23-1
TGCGCCAGCAACAGGGGTGGGTGGGACACTGAAGCTTTCTTT
CASNRGGWDTEAFF
>TRBJ2-7|TRBD2|few|TRBV2
TGTGCCAGCAAGGCTAGCGGGGGTCACGAGCAGTACTTC
CASKASGGHEQYF
>TRBJ1-5|NA|NA|TRBV2
TGTGCCAGCAGTGAAGGGGCGAGCCGACAGCCCCAGCATTTT
CASSEGASRQPQHF
>TRBJ1-6|NA|NA|TRBV27
TGTGCCAGCAGGGGAGGCGGATCGACACCCCTCCACTTT
CASRGGGSTPLHF
>TRBJ1-1|TRBD1|once|TRBV4-3
TGCGCCAGCAGCCTGTACAGGGGCGCCGACACTGAAGCTTTCTTT
CASSLYRGADTEAFF
>TRBJ1-6|TRBD1|few|TRBV29-1
TGCAGCGTGGGCGACAGGGCTGATTCACCCCTCCACTTT
CSVGDRADSPLHF
>TRBJ2-7|NA|few|TRBV29-1
TGCAGCGTTTTATTGGCTGTAAGCTCCTACGAGCAGTACTTC
CSVLLAVSSYEQYF
>TRBJ1-2|TRBD1|NA|TRBV30
TGTGCCTGGAGTATCGGGACAGGGTCCGATCCGATTTATGGCTACACCTTC
CAWSIGTGSDPIYGYTF
>TRBJ2-6|NA|NA|TRBV30
TGTGCCTGGATCTCTGGGGCCAACGTCCTGACTTTC
CAWISGANVLTF
>TRBJ2-1|TRBD1|NA|TRBV19
TGTGCCAGTAGTTCGCAGGGACAGGGAAACAATGAGCAGTTCTTC
CASSSQGQGNNEQFF
>TRBJ1-1|NA|NA|TRBV20-1
TGCAGTGCCTTATTGAACACTGAAGCTTTCTTT
CSALLNTEAFF
>TRBJ1-1|NA|once|TRBV30
TGTGCCTCCACCCCGCTGAACACTGAAGCTTTCTTT
CASTPLNTEAFF
>TRBJ2-3|NA|few|TRBV5-5
TGTGCCAGCAGCTTAACGGAAAGGGGGAGGACAGATACGCAGTATTTT
CASSLTERGRTDTQYF
>TRBJ2-3|TRBD1|NA|TRBV14
TGTGCCAGCAGCCAACCGACAGGGGGTCGGACAGATACGCAGTATTTT
CASSQPTGGRTDTQYF
>TRBJ2-5|NA|NA|TRBV5-6
TGTGCCAGCAGCTTGGAAGCCCTCGTAGTCGAGACCCAGTACTTC
CASSLEALVVETQYF